These T cell receptor beta chains were read from a single sample in a study of breast tumors, draining lymph nodes, adjacent tissues. TCRdb recomputed calls from the multiplex PCR reads with MiXCR, one row per CDR3 protein. The table has tens of thousands of distinct CDR3 sequences, under 50% seen once. Sequenced: breast tumor tissue. Receptors originate from a female donor with breast cancer. Some clones in this sample may be carry-over from other donors' samples. The CDR3 runs from the conserved cysteine through the conserved F or W. Fields, in order: J gene, clone size, D gene, V gene, CDR3 protein, CDR3 DNA. D genes are given only for firm matches. Rows give clone size only sometimes, using once, few, many, or a class for an expanded clone.

TRBJ2-1,-,-,TRBV7-2,CASTIQGGNTGQGNEQFF,TGTGCCAGCACGATACAGGGTGGGAACACCGGGCAAGGGAATGAGCAGTTCTTC
TRBJ1-3,many,-,TRBV3-1,CASSLTGPENTIYF,TGTGCCAGCAGCTTGACAGGACCCGAAAACACCATATATTTT
TRBJ1-2,-,TRBD1,TRBV5-1,CANKPGTGGRGYTF,TGCGCCAACAAACCCGGGACAGGGGGCAGGGGCTACACCTTC
TRBJ2-2,few,TRBD1,TRBV12-3/TRBV12-4,CASSFRGPGELFF,TGTGCCAGCAGTTTCAGGGGGCCCGGGGAGCTGTTTTTT
TRBJ2-3,many,TRBD2,TRBV14,CASSRDLAGGTATQYF,TGTGCCAGCAGCCGCGATCTAGCGGGAGGGACGGCTACGCAGTATTTT
TRBJ1-6,-,-,TRBV19,CASSLQTGTTNSPLHF,TGTGCCAGTAGTCTTCAGACCGGGACTACTAATTCACCCCTCCACTTT
TRBJ2-7,many,TRBD1,TRBV15,CATSRDADRGYEQYF,TGTGCCACCAGCAGAGATGCTGACAGGGGCTACGAGCAGTACTTC
TRBJ2-7,medium-sized,TRBD2,TRBV19,CASSIGREAPYEQYF,TGTGCCAGTAGTATCGGGCGGGAGGCACCCTACGAGCAGTACTTC
TRBJ2-4,few,TRBD2,TRBV19,CASSIGGSGSPRNIQSF,TGTGCCAGTAGTATAGGCGGTAGCGGGAGCCCCCGGAACATTCAGTCCTTC
TRBJ2-5,-,-,TRBV7-9,CASSLTNSQETPCF,TGTGCCAGCAGCTTAACAAACAGCCAGGAGACCCCGTGCTTC
TRBJ2-1,many,-,TRBV4-3,CASSHTGTTAGEQFF,TGCGCCAGCAGCCACACCGGGACGACCGCCGGTGAGCAGTTCTTC
TRBJ1-2,many,TRBD1,TRBV6-6,CASSHGGQNYGYTF,TGTGCCAGCAGTCACGGGGGACAGAACTATGGCTACACCTTC
TRBJ2-2,many,-,TRBV20-1,CSARTGFVGELFF,TGCAGTGCTAGGACAGGTTTTGTCGGGGAGCTGTTTTTT
TRBJ1-2,-,-,TRBV7-3,CASSSDSLYGYTF,TGTGCCAGCAGCTCCGACTCTCTCTATGGCTACACCTTC
TRBJ1-1,-,-,TRBV7-9,CASRDSLSYEQYFGTEVNTEAFF,-
TRBJ1-4,many,-,TRBV6-1,CASSERLGAATTNEKLFF,TGTGCCAGCAGTGAAAGGCTGGGGGCAGCTACAACTAATGAAAAACTGTTTTTT
TRBJ2-7,many,TRBD1,TRBV29-1,CSVDGGGTGGVYEQYF,TGCAGCGTTGATGGAGGGGGGACAGGGGGCGTCTACGAGCAGTACTTC
TRBJ2-1,many,-,TRBV9,CASSVVTGTYNEQFF,TGTGCCAGCAGCGTAGTAACAGGGACCTACAATGAGCAGTTCTTC
TRBJ2-5,-,-,TRBV20-1,CSAGEGLGKETQYF,TGCAGTGCTGGAGAGGGACTCGGAAAAGAGACCCAGTACTTC
TRBJ2-7,many,-,TRBV6-1,CASSEAIDIYEQYF,TGTGCCAGCAGTGAAGCGATTGACATCTACGAGCAGTACTTC
TRBJ2-2,many,-,TRBV5-1,CASSLIVGDTGELFF,TGCGCCAGCAGCTTAATTGTGGGAGACACCGGGGAGCTGTTTTTT
TRBJ2-3,many,-,TRBV28,CASSTTDTQYF,TGTGCCAGCAGTACCACAGATACGCAGTATTTT
TRBJ2-3,many,-,TRBV27,CASSWQGYTDTQYF,TGTGCCAGCAGTTGGCAGGGGTACACAGATACGCAGTATTTT
TRBJ2-3,many,TRBD2,TRBV5-1,CASGLRGGVTDTQYF,TGCGCCAGCGGCCTCCGGGGGGGAGTCACAGATACGCAGTATTTT
TRBJ2-1,many,-,TRBV24-1,CATSDSMASINEQFF,TGTGCCACCAGTGATTCTATGGCAAGCATTAATGAGCAGTTCTTC
TRBJ1-6,-,-,TRBV20-1,CSGQPGPDRPLHF,TGCAGTGGACAGCCGGGACCCGACCGACCCCTCCATTTT
TRBJ1-2,many,TRBD1,TRBV7-9,CASSGGAGTGGIPTF,TGTGCCAGCAGCGGAGGAGCCGGGACAGGGGGGATTCCCACCTTC
TRBJ2-7,many,-,TRBV5-4,CASSLESGVQYF,TGTGCCAGCAGCTTGGAATCGGGAGTCCAGTACTTC
TRBJ2-1,many,-,TRBV29-1,CSVRPQGSGNEQFF,TGCAGCGTGCGCCCACAGGGTTCCGGCAATGAGCAGTTCTTC
TRBJ2-3,medium-sized,TRBD1,TRBV7-2,CASRPGQGTDTQYF,TGTGCCAGCAGGCCGGGACAGGGGACAGATACGCAGTATTTT
TRBJ2-7,-,TRBD2,TRBV20-1,CSAPGTSGYEQYF,TGCAGTGCTCCCGGGACTAGCGGCTACGAGCAGTACTTC
TRBJ1-2,many,-,TRBV30,CAWIGTNYGYTF,TGTGCCTGGATTGGGACAAACTATGGCTACACCTTC
TRBJ1-1,-,-,TRBV19,CASSRTYTEAFF,TGTGCCAGTAGTAGGACGTACACTGAAGCTTTCTTT
TRBJ2-7,-,-,TRBV12-3/TRBV12-4,CASRRTSREQYF,TGTGCCAGCAGACGCACTAGCCGCGAGCAGTACTTC
TRBJ1-2,many,-,TRBV30,CAWFPRVNYGYTF,TGTGCCTGGTTTCCCAGGGTTAACTATGGCTACACCTTC
TRBJ1-5,once,TRBD1,TRBV2,CASSDRTGGFDNQPQHF,TGTGCCAGCAGTGATAGGACAGGGGGCTTCGACAATCAGCCCCAGCATTTT
TRBJ1-3,-,-,TRBV27,CTPSRAPSGTIYF,TGTACTCCCAGCAGGGCCCCATCTGGCACCATATATTTT
TRBJ1-5,-,TRBD1,TRBV20-1,CSARPSTGGSNQPQHF,TGCAGTGCTAGACCCTCTACAGGGGGCAGCAATCAGCCCCAGCATTTT
TRBJ2-1,many,TRBD2,TRBV6-6,CASSSVAGQSSYNEQFF,TGTGCCAGCAGCTCCGTAGCGGGGCAAAGCTCCTACAATGAGCAGTTCTTC
TRBJ2-1,few,TRBD2,TRBV6-2/TRBV6-3,CASSFGGRGIF,TGTGCCAGCAGTTTTGGCGGGAGGGGGATCTTC
TRBJ2-7,-,-,TRBV7-9,CARGLESF,TGTGCCAGGGGGTTGGAGTCCTTC
TRBJ2-3,medium-sized,-,TRBV4-3,CASSQKQRVGDTQYF,TGCGCCAGCAGCCAAAAACAGAGGGTCGGGGATACGCAGTATTTT
TRBJ2-1,-,-,TRBV11-2,CASSSRPNEQFF,TGTGCCAGCAGCTCCCGACCTAATGAGCAGTTCTTC
TRBJ2-5,-,TRBD2,TRBV29-1,CSVDAGGGKQETQYF,TGCAGCGTTGATGCCGGGGGGGGAAAGCAGGAGACCCAGTACTTC
TRBJ2-1,-,TRBD2,TRBV7-9,CASSTWASGEQSF,TGTGCCAGCAGTACTTGGGCTAGCGGGGAGCAGTCCTTC
TRBJ1-5,many,TRBD1,TRBV6-1,CASSAGTGISQPQHF,TGTGCCAGCAGTGCCGGGACAGGGATCTCTCAGCCCCAGCATTTT
TRBJ1-1,few,-,TRBV12-3/TRBV12-4,CASSLGHKNTEAFF,TGTGCCAGCAGTTTAGGACACAAAAACACTGAAGCTTTCTTT
TRBJ1-4,many,-,TRBV12-3/TRBV12-4,CASSDDSAREKLFF,TGTGCCAGCAGCGACGACAGCGCTCGGGAAAAACTGTTTTTT
TRBJ2-5,many,-,TRBV10-3,CAISEMSAGQETQYF,TGTGCCATCAGTGAGATGTCGGCAGGACAAGAGACCCAGTACTTC
TRBJ1-6,many,-,TRBV7-9,CASSFYICANSPLHF,-